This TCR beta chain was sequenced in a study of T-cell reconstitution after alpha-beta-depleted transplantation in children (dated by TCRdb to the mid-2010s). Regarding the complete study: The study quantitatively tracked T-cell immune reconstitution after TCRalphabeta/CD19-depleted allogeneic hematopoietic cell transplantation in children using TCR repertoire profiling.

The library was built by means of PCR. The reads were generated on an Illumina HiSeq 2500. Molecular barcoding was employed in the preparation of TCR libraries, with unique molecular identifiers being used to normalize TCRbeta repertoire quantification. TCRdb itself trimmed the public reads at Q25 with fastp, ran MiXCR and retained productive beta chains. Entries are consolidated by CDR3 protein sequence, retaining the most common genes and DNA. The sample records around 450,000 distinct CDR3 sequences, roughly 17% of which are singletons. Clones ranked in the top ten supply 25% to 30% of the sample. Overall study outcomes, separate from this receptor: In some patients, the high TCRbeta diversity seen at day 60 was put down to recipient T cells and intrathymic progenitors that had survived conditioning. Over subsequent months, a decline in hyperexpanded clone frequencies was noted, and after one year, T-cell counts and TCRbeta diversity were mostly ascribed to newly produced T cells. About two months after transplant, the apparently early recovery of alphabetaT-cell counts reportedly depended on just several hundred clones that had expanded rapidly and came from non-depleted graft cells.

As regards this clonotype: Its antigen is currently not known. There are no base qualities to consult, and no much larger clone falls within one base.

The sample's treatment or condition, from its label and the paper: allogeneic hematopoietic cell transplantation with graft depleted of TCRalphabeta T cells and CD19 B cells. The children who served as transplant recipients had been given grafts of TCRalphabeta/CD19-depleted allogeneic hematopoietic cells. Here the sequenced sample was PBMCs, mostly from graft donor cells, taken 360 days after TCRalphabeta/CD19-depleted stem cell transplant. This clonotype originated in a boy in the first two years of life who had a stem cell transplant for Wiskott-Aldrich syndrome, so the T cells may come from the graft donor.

The DNA sequence reads TGTGCCAGCAGCGTCCGTTACGCTAGCTACGAGCAGTACTTC. This codes for CASSVRYASYEQYF. The rearranged chain carries TRBV3-1 and TRBJ2-7; the D gene is not confidently resolved. From the cysteine up to the phenylalanine, the CDR3 has a length of 14 residues. Kept here is only the CDR3 DNA, which spans 42 bases and is read in frame from base 1. At the junction V is shortened by 5 bases and J by 3 bases, with 14 bases in between. CDR1 LGHDT and CDR2 YNNKEL are derived from the germline V gene (reference sequence).